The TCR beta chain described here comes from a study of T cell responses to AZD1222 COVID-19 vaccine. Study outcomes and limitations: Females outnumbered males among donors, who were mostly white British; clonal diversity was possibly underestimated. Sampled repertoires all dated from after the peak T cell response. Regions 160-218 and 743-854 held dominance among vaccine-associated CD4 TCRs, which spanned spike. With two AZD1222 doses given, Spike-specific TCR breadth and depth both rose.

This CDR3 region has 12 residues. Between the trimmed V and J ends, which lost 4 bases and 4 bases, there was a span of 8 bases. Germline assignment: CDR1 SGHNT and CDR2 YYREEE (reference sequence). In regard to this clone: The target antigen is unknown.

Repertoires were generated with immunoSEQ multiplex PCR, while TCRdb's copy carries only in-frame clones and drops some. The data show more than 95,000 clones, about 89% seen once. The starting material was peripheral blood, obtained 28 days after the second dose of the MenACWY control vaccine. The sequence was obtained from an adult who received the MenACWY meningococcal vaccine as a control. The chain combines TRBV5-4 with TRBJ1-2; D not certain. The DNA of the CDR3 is TGTGCCAGCAGCGTTGACATCTATGGCTACACCTTC. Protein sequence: CASSVDIYGYTF.